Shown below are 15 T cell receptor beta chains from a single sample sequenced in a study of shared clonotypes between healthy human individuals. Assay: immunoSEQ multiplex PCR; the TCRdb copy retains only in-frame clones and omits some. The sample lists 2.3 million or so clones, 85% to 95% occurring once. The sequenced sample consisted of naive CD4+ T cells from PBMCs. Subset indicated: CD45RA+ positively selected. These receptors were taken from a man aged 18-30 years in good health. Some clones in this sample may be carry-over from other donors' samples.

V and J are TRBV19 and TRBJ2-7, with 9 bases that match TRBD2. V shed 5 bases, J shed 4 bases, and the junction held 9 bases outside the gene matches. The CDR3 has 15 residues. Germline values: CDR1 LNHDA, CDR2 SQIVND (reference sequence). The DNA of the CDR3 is TGTGCCAGTAGTCCCCCCCGGACTAGCGCTTACGAGCAGTACTTC. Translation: CASSPPRTSAYEQYF.

CDR3 coding DNA: TGTGCCAGCAGCCCCCCCGGTGGGACACTTAATACGGCAGGTGGAAACACCATATATTTT. This gives the protein CASSPPGGTLNTAGGNTIYF. V gene TRBV4-2 combines with J gene TRBJ1-3; tentatively, D is TRBD1 (6 bases). Germline values: CDR1 LGHNA, CDR2 YNFKEQ. The CDR3 consists of 20 residues. V dropped 4 bases and J dropped 3 bases, with 28 bases sitting between them.

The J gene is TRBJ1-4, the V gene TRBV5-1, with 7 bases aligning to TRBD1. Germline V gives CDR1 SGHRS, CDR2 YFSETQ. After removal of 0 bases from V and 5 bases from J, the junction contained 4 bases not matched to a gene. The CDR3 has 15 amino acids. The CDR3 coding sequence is TGCGCCAGCAGCTTGGAAGTGACAGGGAATGAAAAACTGTTTTTT. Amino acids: CASSLEVTGNEKLFF.

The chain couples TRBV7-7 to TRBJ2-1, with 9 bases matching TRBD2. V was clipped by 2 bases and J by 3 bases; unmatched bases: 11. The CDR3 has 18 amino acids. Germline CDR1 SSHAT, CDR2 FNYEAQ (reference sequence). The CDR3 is CASSLRASGNTDYNEQFF. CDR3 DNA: TGTGCCAGCAGCTTAAGGGCTAGCGGGAATACCGACTACAATGAGCAGTTCTTC.

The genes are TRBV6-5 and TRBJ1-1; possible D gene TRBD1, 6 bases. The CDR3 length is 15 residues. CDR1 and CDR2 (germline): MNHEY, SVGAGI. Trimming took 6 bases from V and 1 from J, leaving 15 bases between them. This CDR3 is CASSRWDTKNTEAFF. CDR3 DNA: TGTGCCAGCAGCCGTTGGGACACTAAGAACACTGAAGCTTTCTTT.

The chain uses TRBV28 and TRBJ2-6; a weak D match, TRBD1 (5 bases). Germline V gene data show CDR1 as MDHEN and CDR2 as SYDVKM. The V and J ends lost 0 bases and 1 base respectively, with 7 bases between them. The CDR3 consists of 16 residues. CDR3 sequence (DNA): TGTGCCAGCAGTTTATGGGCAGGGTCTGGGGCCAACGTCCTGACTTTC. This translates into CASSLWAGSGANVLTF.

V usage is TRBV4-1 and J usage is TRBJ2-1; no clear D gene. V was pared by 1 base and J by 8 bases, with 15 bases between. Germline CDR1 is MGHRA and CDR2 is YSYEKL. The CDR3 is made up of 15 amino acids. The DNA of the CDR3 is TGCGCCAGCAGCCAAGTGGGCAGCTGGTCGGATGAGCAGTTCTTC. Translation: CASSQVGSWSDEQFF.

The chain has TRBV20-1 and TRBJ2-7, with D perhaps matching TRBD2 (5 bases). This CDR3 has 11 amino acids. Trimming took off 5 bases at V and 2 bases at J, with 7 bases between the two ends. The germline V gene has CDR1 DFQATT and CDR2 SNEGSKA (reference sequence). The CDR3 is CSAPGTYEQYF. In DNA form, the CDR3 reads TGCAGTGCTCCCGGGACCTACGAGCAGTACTTC.

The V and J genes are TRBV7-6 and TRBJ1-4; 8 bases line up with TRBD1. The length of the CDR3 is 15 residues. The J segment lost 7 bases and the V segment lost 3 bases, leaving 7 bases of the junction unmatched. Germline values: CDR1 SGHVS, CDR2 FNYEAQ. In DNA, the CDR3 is TGTGCCAGCAGCTTCGCGGGGCAGGGGGCTGAAAAACTGTTTTTT. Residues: CASSFAGQGAEKLFF.

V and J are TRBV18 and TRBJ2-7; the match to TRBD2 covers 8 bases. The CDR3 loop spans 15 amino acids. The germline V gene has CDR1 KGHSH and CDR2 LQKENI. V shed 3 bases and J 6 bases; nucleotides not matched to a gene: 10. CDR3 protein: CASSPPQRGTAEQYF. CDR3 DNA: TGTGCCAGCTCACCCCCCCAGCGGGGGACCGCCGAGCAGTACTTC.

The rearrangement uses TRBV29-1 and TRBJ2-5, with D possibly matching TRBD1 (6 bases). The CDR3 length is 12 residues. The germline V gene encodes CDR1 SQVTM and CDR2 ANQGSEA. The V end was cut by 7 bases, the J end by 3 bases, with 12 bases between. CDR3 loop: CSGYRVKETQYF. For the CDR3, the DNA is TGCAGCGGATACAGGGTGAAAGAGACCCAGTACTTC.

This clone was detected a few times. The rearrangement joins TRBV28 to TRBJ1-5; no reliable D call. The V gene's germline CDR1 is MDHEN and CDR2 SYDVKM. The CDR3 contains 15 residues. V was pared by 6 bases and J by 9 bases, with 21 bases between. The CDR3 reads CASSNEVGHYLPQHF. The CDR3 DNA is TGTGCCAGCAGCAATGAGGTAGGGCACTACTTGCCCCAGCATTTT.

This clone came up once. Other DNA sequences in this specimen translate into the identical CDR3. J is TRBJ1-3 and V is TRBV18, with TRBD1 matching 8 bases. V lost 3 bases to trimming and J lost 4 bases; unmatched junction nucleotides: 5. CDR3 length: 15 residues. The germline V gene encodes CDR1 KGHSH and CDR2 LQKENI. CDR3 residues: CASSPGTGEGNTIYF. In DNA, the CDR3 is TGTGCCAGCTCACCCGGGACAGGCGAGGGAAACACCATATATTTT.

This CDR3 reads CASKASGSSYEQYF. The CDR3 region has the DNA TGTGCCAGCAAAGCTAGCGGGAGCTCCTACGAGCAGTACTTC. This chain connects TRBV6-5 to TRBJ2-7, with 10 bases that match TRBD2. Unmatched junction bases numbered 3, after V lost 7 bases and J lost 0 bases. There are 14 residues in the CDR3. In germline, CDR1 is MNHEY, CDR2 SVGAGI.

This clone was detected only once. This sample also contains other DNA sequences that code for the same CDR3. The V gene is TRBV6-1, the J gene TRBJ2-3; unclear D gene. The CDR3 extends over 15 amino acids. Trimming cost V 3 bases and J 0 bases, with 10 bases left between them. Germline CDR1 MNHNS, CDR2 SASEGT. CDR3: CASSEVGRSTDTQYF. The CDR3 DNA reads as TGTGCCAGCAGTGAGGTGGGAAGGAGCACAGATACGCAGTATTTT.